These T cell receptor beta chains were read from a single sample in a study of cytomegalovirus exposure and HLA in healthy donors. The data were produced by immunoSEQ multiplex PCR, yet TCRdb's version contains in-frame clones alone and is incomplete. This table has hundreds of thousands of clones, over 70% appearing once. Material: PBMCs. Every receptor here comes from a woman aged 55-69 years in good health and CMV-seropositive. The CDR3 runs from the conserved cysteine through the conserved F or W. D genes are given only for firm matches. Size values are once, few and many counts, or a class for expanded clones, and some rows have none.

J gene	V gene	clone size	D gene	CDR3 DNA	CDR3 protein
TRBJ1-5	TRBV5-4	few	TRBD1	TGTGCCAGCAGCCTGAGGACAGGGCTCGGACAGCCCCAGCATTTT	CASSLRTGLGQPQHF
TRBJ1-1	TRBV5-1	-	-	TGCGCCAGCAGCACCCGGACAGACACTGAAGCTTTCTTT	CASSTRTDTEAFF
TRBJ2-2	TRBV6-1	once	-	TGTGCCAGCAGTCAAGACAGGAAGCTGTTTTTT	CASSQDRKLFF
TRBJ1-3	TRBV5-1	-	-	TGCGCCAGCAGCCCGAGGGGGTCAAGCTCTGGAAACACCATATATTTT	CASSPRGSSSGNTIYF
TRBJ2-7	TRBV6-5	few	TRBD2	TGTGCCAGCAGTTATGGCGGGGGATCCTACGAGCAGTACTTC	CASSYGGGSYEQYF
TRBJ1-1	TRBV28	-	-	TGTGCCAGCAGTTTTAGGGGTGAACTAGCGAACACTGAAGCTTTCTTT	CASSFRGELANTEAFF
TRBJ1-2	TRBV4-3	-	-	TGCGCCAGCAGCCGAGAATACAGTCAGGGTACGGGCTACACCTTC	CASSREYSQGTGYTF
TRBJ2-1	TRBV5-1	-	TRBD2	TGCGCCAGCAGCGTAGGACTAGCGGGGGGCTCCTACAATGAGCAGTTCTTC	CASSVGLAGGSYNEQFF
TRBJ2-1	TRBV5-5	few	-	TGTGCCAGCTATTTTGGGAGGCCGGCTAGCAGTAACAATGAGCAGTTCTTC	CASYFGRPASSNNEQFF
TRBJ2-7	TRBV28	-	-	TGTGCCAGTTACTCAGCGGGCCACTCCTACGAGCAGTACTTC	CASYSAGHSYEQYF
TRBJ2-7	TRBV28	few	-	TGTGCCAGCAGCGACCTGAGGGGGGGATCCTACGAGCAGTACTTC	CASSDLRGGSYEQYF
TRBJ1-6	TRBV19	-	TRBD1	TGTGCCAGTAGTGTTACAGGGGCGAATTCACCCCTCCACTTT	CASSVTGANSPLHF
TRBJ2-7	TRBV18	-	-	TGTGCCAGCTCACCCACTTCAGGGGTCCCCCTTCGGAACGAGCAGTACTTC	CASSPTSGVPLRNEQYF
TRBJ2-2	TRBV5-4	-	-	TGTGCCAGCAGCTTGGGGCGGGAGAACACCGGGGAGCTGTTTTTT	CASSLGRENTGELFF
TRBJ2-7	TRBV5-3	-	TRBD2	TGTGCCATCCCCCCGGATAGCGGGGGGGTCTCCTACGAGCAGTACTTC	CAIPPDSGGVSYEQYF
TRBJ1-4	TRBV18	-	-	TGTGCCAGCTCACCACGGAGGACAACTAATGAAAAACTGTTTTTT	CASSPRRTTNEKLFF
TRBJ1-6	TRBV9	few	-	TGTGCCAGCAGCGTAGGGCAGGTTGAAACACCCCTCCACTTT	CASSVGQVETPLHF
TRBJ1-1	TRBV6-6	-	TRBD1	TGTGCCAGCAGCGTACAGGGGGGTTCTGAAGCTTTCTTT	CASSVQGGSEAFF
TRBJ1-3	TRBV30	-	-	TGTGCCTGGAGTCTAACGGGGGGCGGAAACACCATATATTTT	CAWSLTGGGNTIYF
TRBJ1-4	TRBV28	-	TRBD1	TGTGCCAGCAGTTTAGTCAAACAGGGGGTAACTAATGAAAAACTGTTTTTT	CASSLVKQGVTNEKLFF
TRBJ2-3	TRBV28	-	-	TGTGCCAGCACCGACAGTTCTGTAGATACGCAGTATTTT	CASTDSSVDTQYF
TRBJ2-5	TRBV12-5	-	-	TGTGCTAGTCGATGGGGGGAAGAGACCCAGTACTTC	CASRWGEETQYF
TRBJ2-3	TRBV27	-	TRBD1	TGTGCCAGCAGTTTTTCGGCGGGACAGGGGTCAGATACGCAGTATTTT	CASSFSAGQGSDTQYF
TRBJ1-4	TRBV20-1	-	-	TGCAGTGCCGCGAATGAAAAACTGTTTTTT	CSAANEKLFF
TRBJ2-5	TRBV7-8	-	TRBD2	TGTGCCAGCAGCTCTCAGCGGGGGGGGAAAGAGACCCAGTACTTC	CASSSQRGGKETQYF
TRBJ1-2	TRBV7-8	once	-	TGTGCCAGCAGCTTAGCCGGCAGGGACTATGGCTACACCTTC	CASSLAGRDYGYTF
TRBJ1-6	TRBV9	-	-	TGTGCATCACAGGGAAGCAATTCACCCCTCCACTTT	CASQGSNSPLHF
TRBJ2-5	TRBV5-1	-	TRBD2	TGCGCCAGCAGCCCATCCGGGACTAGCCGTACTCAAGAGACCCAGTACTTC	CASSPSGTSRTQETQYF
TRBJ2-3	TRBV2	-	TRBD2	TGTGCCAGCAGTGATCCTATAATAGCGGGGGGGAGCACAGATACGCAGTATTTT	CASSDPIIAGGSTDTQYF
TRBJ2-5	TRBV5-1	-	TRBD2	TGCGCCAGCAGCTTGGGGACTAGCCAAGAGACCCAGTACTTC	CASSLGTSQETQYF
TRBJ2-3	TRBV9	few	-	TGTGCCAGCAGCGTAGGAGGCGGGGGCACAAATACGCAGTATTTT	CASSVGGGGTNTQYF
TRBJ2-3	TRBV14	-	TRBD1	TGTGCCAGCAGCCTTTCAGGGGGAGATACGCAGTATTTT	CASSLSGGDTQYF
TRBJ1-5	TRBV7-9	-	-	TGTGCCAGCAGCTCTACAGGGTGGGGACAGCCCCAGCATTTT	CASSSTGWGQPQHF
TRBJ2-5	TRBV30	-	TRBD2	TGTGCCTGTCACGGGACTAGCGGGAGCGAGACCCAGTACTTC	CACHGTSGSETQYF
TRBJ2-1	TRBV11-3	-	-	TGTGCCAGCAGCTTAGATGGGAACAGGGAAGTGAATGAGCAGTTCTTC	CASSLDGNREVNEQFF